These T cell receptor beta chains were read from a single sample in a study of cytomegalovirus exposure and HLA in healthy donors. Some clones are missing from TCRdb's copy, which holds only in-frame ones; the method was immunoSEQ multiplex PCR. Of about 140,000 clones in the sample, roughly 82% were seen once. The sample consisted of PBMCs. These receptors originate from a man between 18 and 35 years old in good health and CMV-seropositive. The CDR3 runs from the conserved cysteine through the conserved F or W. Each record gives: D gene, J gene, V gene, CDR3 DNA, CDR3 protein. A D gene is named only where the DNA matches it firmly.

d_gene: -
j_gene: TRBJ2-5
v_gene: TRBV4-1
CDR3nt: TGCGCCAGCAGCCCCTCGGGGCAAGAGACCCAGTACTTC
CDR3aa: CASSPSGQETQYF

d_gene: TRBD1
j_gene: TRBJ2-7
v_gene: TRBV7-8
CDR3nt: TGTGCCAGCAGCTCACCCGGGACAGGGAATTACGAGCAGTACTTC
CDR3aa: CASSSPGTGNYEQYF

d_gene: TRBD1
j_gene: TRBJ2-2
v_gene: TRBV5-6
CDR3nt: TGTGCCAGCAGCTATGGGACAGGGGGCACCGGGGAGCTGTTTTTT
CDR3aa: CASSYGTGGTGELFF

d_gene: -
j_gene: TRBJ1-2
v_gene: TRBV4-1
CDR3nt: TGCGCCAGCAGCCAAGATGAACAGGGTTCCTATGGCTACACCTTC
CDR3aa: CASSQDEQGSYGYTF

d_gene: -
j_gene: TRBJ2-7
v_gene: TRBV7-9
CDR3nt: TGTTCCAGCAAACCGTCGGGGTCGGACGAGCAGTACTTC
CDR3aa: CSSKPSGSDEQYF

d_gene: -
j_gene: TRBJ2-1
v_gene: TRBV7-9
CDR3nt: TGTGCCAGCAGCCCGATAGCGGCTACCTACAATGAGCAGTTCTTC
CDR3aa: CASSPIAATYNEQFF

d_gene: -
j_gene: TRBJ2-2
v_gene: TRBV25-1
CDR3nt: TGTGCCAGCAGTCAACAGGCTAACACCGGGGAGCTGTTTTTT
CDR3aa: CASSQQANTGELFF

d_gene: TRBD1
j_gene: TRBJ1-3
v_gene: TRBV9
CDR3nt: TGTGCCAGCAGCTTCGGGACAGGGTATTATGGAAACACCATATATTTT
CDR3aa: CASSFGTGYYGNTIYF

d_gene: -
j_gene: TRBJ1-4
v_gene: TRBV28
CDR3nt: TGTGCCAGCCAACAGGGTAATCGAGAAAAACTGTTTTTT
CDR3aa: CASQQGNREKLFF

d_gene: TRBD2
j_gene: TRBJ2-2
v_gene: TRBV11-2
CDR3nt: TGTGCCAGCAGCTCCACGCAGCGGGGAATCACCGGGGAGCTGTTTTTT
CDR3aa: CASSSTQRGITGELFF